This TCR beta chain was retrieved from a study of cytomegalovirus exposure and HLA in healthy donors. Researchers ran the PCR with 60 Vbeta and 13 Jbeta primers. Sequencing used immunoSEQ multiplex PCR; TCRdb keeps in-frame clones, though not all of them. Among about 100,000 clones, around 82% were seen once, and the ten largest hold 0.7% to 0.85%. The V gene lost 10 bases and the J gene lost 0 bases, with 26 bases spanning the gap. Per the germline V gene, CDR1 is SGHNT and CDR2 is YYREEE (reference sequence). The CDR3 is 18 residues long. Overall study findings and caveats: The study carried out a later analysis of TCR beta sequences. It associated around 17,000 of them with specific HLA alleles at a false discovery rate of 0.05.

As concerns this clone: What it binds is not known.

The source material was PBMCs. The chain carries TRBV5-4 and TRBJ2-1; tentative D call: TRBD1 (5 bases). This TCR came from a woman aged 60-75 years in good health and CMV-seronegative. As DNA, the CDR3 is TGTGCCTTAAAACAGGCAGCTGGCGGCCCGAGCTCCTACAATGAGCAGTTCTTC. It translates to CALKQAAGGPSSYNEQFF.